The clone carrying this TCR beta chain was picked up one time. This specimen belongs to a study of shared clonotypes between healthy human individuals. Germline V lookup: CDR1 KGHSH, CDR2 LQKENI. After removal of 3 bases from V and 7 bases from J, the junction contained 7 bases not matched to a gene. This CDR3 has 15 amino acids. Profiled with immunoSEQ multiplex PCR; TCRdb holds only in-frame clones, not every one. The repertoire holds about 2.3 million clones, with roughly 93% as singletons. Those who donated, Caucasian adults without exception, all lived in Nashville, Tennessee. The clonotype was recovered from a man aged 18 to 29 in good health. Some clones in this sample may be carry-over from other donors' samples. The chain uses TRBV18 and TRBJ1-5, with 9 nucleotides matching TRBD1. The specimen was naive CD4+ T cells from PBMCs. Subset given: CD45RA+ positively selected. The CDR3 loop is CASSPETGGKQPQHF. Written as DNA, the CDR3 is TGTGCCAGCTCACCGGAGACAGGGGGAAAACAGCCCCAGCATTTT.